Following are 3 T cell receptor beta chains from one sample sequenced in a study of naive and memory T cell subsets. Ligated cDNA underwent four rounds of PCR with nested alpha and beta constant region primers and SP2. TCRdb reprocessed the UMI-ligation and nested PCR reads via MiXCR and lists one record per CDR3 protein. Of more than 13,000 distinct CDR3 sequences listed, approximately 4.7% are singletons. Treatment defined: skin biopsy from PPD injection site in Mantoux-positive individual. An oligonucleotide containing a UMI was ligated to the 3' end of TCR cDNA. The starting material was skin, obtained from a tuberculin skin test site. These receptors came from an adult in good health.

The sample holds many counts of this clonotype. The J gene is TRBJ1-2, the V gene TRBV4-3; 8 nucleotides match TRBD1. With 0 bases clipped from V and 6 bases from J, the junction kept 3 bases outside the gene matches. This CDR3 contains 14 residues. Germline V gene sequence: CDR1 LGHNA, CDR2 YSLEER. CDR3 coding DNA: TGCGCCAGCAGCCAAGATAGGACAGGGCATGGCTACACCTTC. This translates into CASSQDRTGHGYTF.

By share, this clonotype counts as medium-sized. This CDR3 is CSGTTGAGGYGYTF. CDR3 sequence (DNA): TGCAGCGGAACTACAGGGGCGGGTGGCTATGGCTACACCTTC. This chain links TRBV29-1 with TRBJ1-2, with 7 bases that match TRBD1. V lost 7 bases to trimming and J lost 4 bases; unmatched junction nucleotides: 12. The CDR3 sequence is 14 residues long. CDR1 SQVTM and CDR2 ANQGSEA come from the germline V gene.

The sample holds many counts of this clonotype. This chain joins TRBV2 and TRBJ1-1; the D is unclear. CDR3 length equals 15 residues. Germline V CDR1 and CDR2: SNHLY, FYNNEI. Trimming removed 8 bases from V and 8 bases from J, with 24 bases in between. CDR3 region: CASGIDPLSAGEAFF. CDR3 coding DNA: TGTGCCAGCGGCATTGACCCACTCTCCGCCGGGGAAGCTTTCTTT. Based on the CDR3 plus reference TRBV2 and TRBJ1-1, the full variable domain is EPEVTQTPSHQVTQMGQEVILRCVPISNHLYFYWYRQILGQKVEFLVSFYNNEISEKSEIFDDQFSVERPDGSNFTLKIRSTKLEDSAMYFCASGIDPLSAGEAFFGQGTRLTVV.